Detailed here is one TCR beta chain. Its antigen is undetermined. CDR3 length: 15 amino acids. The V gene lost 4 bases and the J gene lost 5 bases, with 19 bases spanning the gap. Germline CDR1 SGHNT, CDR2 YYREEE (reference sequence). The data are from a study of response to subunit inactivated influenza vaccine. Study findings and constraints: Authors suggested seasonal influenza vaccinations each recruit few new T cells.

TCRdb ran MiXCR on the RT-PCR reads and lists one entry per CDR3 protein. The profile covers 280,000 or so distinct CDR3 sequences, with around a fifth appearing a single time and 10% to 13% taken by the ten largest. The clonotype was recovered from a man between 50 and 69 years old who received an inactivated influenza vaccine. The chain combines TRBV5-4 with TRBJ2-7, with D uncertain. Here the sequenced sample was PBMCs from blood, taken 21 months after vaccination. The CDR3 DNA reads TGTGCCAGCAGCCCAACCCCAGTTCTCTCGGACGAGCAGTACTTC. Amino acid sequence: CASSPTPVLSDEQYF.